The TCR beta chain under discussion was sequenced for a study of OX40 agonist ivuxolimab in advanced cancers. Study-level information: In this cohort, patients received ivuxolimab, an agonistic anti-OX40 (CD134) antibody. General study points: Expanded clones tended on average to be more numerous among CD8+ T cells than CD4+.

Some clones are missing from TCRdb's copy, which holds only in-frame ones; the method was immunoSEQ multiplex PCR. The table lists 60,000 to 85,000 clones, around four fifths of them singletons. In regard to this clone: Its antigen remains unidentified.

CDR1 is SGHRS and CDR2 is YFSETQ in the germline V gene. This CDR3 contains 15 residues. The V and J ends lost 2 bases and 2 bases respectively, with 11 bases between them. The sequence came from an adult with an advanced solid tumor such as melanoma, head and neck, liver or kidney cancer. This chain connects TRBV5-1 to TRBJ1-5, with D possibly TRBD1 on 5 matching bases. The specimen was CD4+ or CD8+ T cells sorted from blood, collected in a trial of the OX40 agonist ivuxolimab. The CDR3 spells CASSLSGDGNQPQHF. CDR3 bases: TGCGCCAGCAGCTTATCCGGGGACGGCAATCAGCCCCAGCATTTT. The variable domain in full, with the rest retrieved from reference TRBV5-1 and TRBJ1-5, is KAGVTQTPRYLIKTRGQQVTLSCSPISGHRSVSWYQQTPGQGLQFLFEYFSETQRNKGNFPGRFSGRQFSNSRSEMNVSTLELGDSALYLCASSLSGDGNQPQHFGDGTRLSIL.